The 29 T cell receptor beta chains below all came from one sample that was sequenced in a study of shared clonotypes between healthy human individuals. Naive CD8 cells comprised CD45RO-negative, CCR7-positively selected cells, excluding terminally differentiated effector memory CD45RA+ cells. Using immunoSEQ multiplex PCR, the repertoire was profiled, and TCRdb retains in-frame clones only, with some absent. This sample has about 2,200,000 clones, with 85% to 95% found just once. The specimen was naive CD8+ T cells from PBMCs. Every receptor here comes from a man aged 18 to 29 in good health. Some clones in this sample may be carry-over from other donors' samples.

The CDR3 reads CASSFFGALAKNIQYF. CDR3 DNA sequence: TGTGCCAGCAGCTTTTTTGGGGCCTTAGCCAAAAACATTCAGTACTTC. The chain employs TRBV7-9 and TRBJ2-4; a possible D gene is TRBD1 (5 bases). Between the trimmed V and J ends, which lost 3 bases and 0 bases, there was a span of 12 bases. The germline gives CDR1 SEHNR, CDR2 FQNEAQ (reference sequence). The CDR3 runs to 16 residues.

J is TRBJ2-7 and V is TRBV6-1; D unresolved. V lost 4 bases and J lost 3, with 10 bases in between. The CDR3 runs to 13 residues. Germline V lookup: CDR1 MNHNS, CDR2 SASEGT. The CDR3 region has the DNA TGTGCCAGCAGTGCTCTAGTGGACTACGAGCAGTACTTC. Its protein is CASSALVDYEQYF.

The chain employs TRBV6-5 and TRBJ1-1; the D gene is possibly TRBD1 (5 bases). Between the trimmed V and J ends, which lost 0 bases and 3 bases, there was a span of 14 bases. The CDR3 runs to 16 residues. Germline V gene lookup returns CDR1 MNHEY and CDR2 SVGAGI. The CDR3 protein is CASSYSTGELHTEAFF. CDR3 DNA sequence: TGTGCCAGCAGTTACTCGACGGGGGAGTTGCACACTGAAGCTTTCTTT.

Note on this clone: The identical CDR3 is also encoded by other nucleotide sequences in the sample. V is TRBV7-8 and J is TRBJ1-1; no definite D call. The CDR3 covers 14 residues. CDR1 and CDR2 from the germline V gene are SGHVS and FQNEAQ. V was cut by 1 base and J by 1 base, with 7 bases left in between. CDR3 coding DNA: TGTGCCAGCAGCTTAGGGGCGGGGAACACTGAAGCTTTCTTT. Translating gives CASSLGAGNTEAFF.

The rearrangement links TRBV5-5 to TRBJ1-1, with 7 bases identical to TRBD1. V lost 0 bases to trimming and J lost 4 bases; unmatched junction nucleotides: 9. The CDR3 totals 16 residues. The germline gives CDR1 SGHKS, CDR2 YYEKEE (reference sequence). The CDR3 nucleotides read TGTGCCAGCAGCTTGGAAAACCGGGACAGTTCCACTGAAGCTTTCTTT. It is translated as CASSLENRDSSTEAFF. Variable domain in full (rest from reference TRBV5-5 and TRBJ1-1): DAGVTQSPTHLIKTRGQQVTLRCSPISGHKSVSWYQQVLGQGPQFIFQYYEKEERGRGNFPDRFSARQFPNYSSELNVNALLLGDSALYLCASSLENRDSSTEAFFGQGTRLTVV.

This clone showed up just once. This chain uses TRBV28 with TRBJ1-5; 9 positions match TRBD1. Germline V gene sequence: CDR1 MDHEN, CDR2 SYDVKM. The CDR3 is 18 amino acids. The ends lost 7 bases at V and 0 bases at J; junction bases unmatched: 13. CDR3 loop: CASTSPGTGMYSNQPQHF. As DNA, the CDR3 is TGTGCCAGCACCTCGCCCGGGACAGGGATGTATAGCAATCAGCCCCAGCATTTT. The full variable domain, with the rest looked up from reference TRBV28 and TRBJ1-5, is DVKVTQSSRYLVKRTGEKVFLECVQDMDHENMFWYRQDPGLGLRLIYFSYDVKMKEKGDIPEGYSVSREKKERFSLILESASTNQTSMYLCASTSPGTGMYSNQPQHFGDGTRLSIL.

The chain couples TRBV7-9 to TRBJ2-5, with 14 nucleotides matching TRBD2. Trimming took 4 bases from V and 12 from J; bases not matched to a gene: 13. CDR1 is SEHNR, CDR2 FQNEAQ, per germline (reference sequence). The CDR3 has 16 amino acids. The CDR3 nucleotides read TGTGCCAGCAGCTACGAAACAGGGGGACTAGCGGGAGAGAAGTACTTC. It specifies CASSYETGGLAGEKYF.

The CDR3 is CASSQSNPGVDTQYF. The CDR3 nucleotides read TGTGCCAGCAGCCAATCAAACCCAGGGGTAGATACGCAGTATTTT. The chain is built from TRBV14 and TRBJ2-3; possibly TRBD1 for D (6 bases). Germline CDR1 SGHDN, CDR2 FVKESK. CDR3 size: 15 residues. Between the trimmed V and J ends, which lost 2 bases and 5 bases, there was a span of 14 bases.

This chain links TRBV9 with TRBJ1-5; D may be TRBD1 (6 bases). The germline V gene encodes CDR1 SGDLS and CDR2 YYNGEE. This CDR3 is 14 amino acids long. V was shortened by 2 bases and J by 4 bases, with 10 bases between the two germline ends. DNA of the CDR3: TGTGCCAGCAGCGTGTTGGACAGAAATCAGCCCCAGCATTTT. This codes for CASSVLDRNQPQHF.

The genes are TRBV10-3 and TRBJ1-4, with 7 positions matching TRBD1. CDR1 is ENHRY and CDR2 is SYGVKD in the germline V gene. The V and J ends lost 0 bases and 8 bases, in that order; junction bases with no gene match: 9. The CDR3 has 16 amino acids. The CDR3 region has the DNA TGTGCCATCAGTGAGTCGCCGGAGGGGGCCGGGGAAAAACTGTTTTTT. It encodes CAISESPEGAGEKLFF.

The rearrangement links TRBV28 to TRBJ2-5; D tentatively fits TRBD1 or TRBD2 (6 bases each). The CDR3 covers 14 residues. CDR1 and CDR2 from the germline V gene are MDHEN and SYDVKM. V shed 6 bases and J shed 1 base, with 12 bases lying between them. CDR3 DNA: TGTGCCAGCAGCCCCGGGGGCCTCCAAGAGACCCAGTACTTC. Translation: CASSPGGLQETQYF.

V usage is TRBV10-3 and J usage is TRBJ1-1; TRBD1 might be the D (6 bases). The germline V and J ends were trimmed by 2 bases and 4 bases, with 14 bases remaining between them. The CDR3 has 15 residues. The V gene's germline CDR1 is ENHRY and CDR2 SYGVKD. CDR3 nucleotide sequence: TGTGCCATCAGTGAGCCCACTCGGGGGGCCACTGAAGCTTTCTTT. Translation gives CAISEPTRGATEAFF.

This clone was seen only a few times. V gene TRBV30 combines with J gene TRBJ1-1; tentatively, D is TRBD1 (5 bases). Germline-derived CDR1 and CDR2 are GTSNPN and SVGIG (reference sequence). Trimming pared 3 bases from V and 4 bases from J, leaving 12 bases between. This CDR3 has 13 amino acids. The CDR3 DNA sequence: TGTGCCTGGAGCTCTGGACAAGGCACTGAAGCTTTCTTT. Its protein is CAWSSGQGTEAFF.

This chain's CDR3 is CASSSQLYNEQFF. In nucleotides, the CDR3 is TGTGCCAGCAGTTCACAGCTTTACAATGAGCAGTTCTTC. This chain links TRBV28 with TRBJ2-1; D gene uncertain. CDR1 and CDR2 (germline): MDHEN, SYDVKM. The CDR3 contains 13 residues. The V and J ends lost 4 bases and 4 bases respectively, with 8 bases between them.

The chain has TRBV28 and TRBJ1-4, with TRBD1 matching over 7 bases. This CDR3 comprises 17 residues. CDR1 is MDHEN, CDR2 SYDVKM, per germline. The junction had 14 bases not matched to a gene; V was cut back by 3 bases and J by 7 bases. The CDR3 region is CASSLSSFTGVIEKLFF. DNA for the CDR3: TGTGCCAGCAGTTTGTCTTCATTTACAGGGGTCATTGAAAAACTGTTTTTT.

The chain couples TRBV9 to TRBJ1-3; D is undetermined. The CDR3 sequence is 16 residues long. Germline CDR1 is SGDLS and CDR2 is YYNGEE. With 0 bases removed from V and 0 bases from J, the gap between germline ends came to 10 bases. The CDR3 DNA reads as TGTGCCAGCAGCGTAGATTCGCGCTTCTCTGGAAACACCATATATTTT. Its protein product is CASSVDSRFSGNTIYF.

V usage is TRBV27 and J usage is TRBJ2-7; possible D gene TRBD1, 6 bases. Trimming cost V 8 bases and J 3 bases, with 14 bases left between them. Germline CDR1 and CDR2: MNHEY and SMNVEV (reference sequence). The CDR3 spans 13 residues. The CDR3 loop is CASALTGLYEQYF. In nucleotides, the CDR3 is TGTGCCAGCGCTTTGACAGGTCTCTACGAGCAGTACTTC.

The rearrangement links TRBV6-5 to TRBJ2-2; 7 nucleotides align to TRBD1. There are 14 residues in the CDR3. In germline, CDR1 is MNHEY, CDR2 SVGAGI. Trimming removed 8 bases from V and 5 bases from J; junction bases left unmatched: 8. The CDR3: CASGYRGRTGELFF. DNA of the CDR3: TGTGCCAGCGGGTACAGGGGTAGGACCGGGGAGCTGTTTTTT.

The chain couples TRBV2 to TRBJ1-2; D is undetermined. Deletions cut 4 bases from V and 3 bases from J, with 18 bases between. Per the germline V gene, CDR1 is SNHLY and CDR2 is FYNNEI. This CDR3 spans 16 amino acids. CDR3: CASSAVGGPTDYGYTF. CDR3 DNA: TGTGCCAGCAGTGCGGTGGGAGGCCCAACGGACTATGGCTACACCTTC. Looking up the rest from reference TRBV2 and TRBJ1-2 gives the full variable domain: EPEVTQTPSHQVTQMGQEVILRCVPISNHLYFYWYRQILGQKVEFLVSFYNNEISEKSEIFDDQFSVERPDGSNFTLKIRSTKLEDSAMYFCASSAVGGPTDYGYTFGSGTRLTVV.

This clone appeared once. V usage is TRBV7-6 and J usage is TRBJ2-7; weak D call: TRBD1 (6 bases). CDR3 length: 14 residues. V lost 6 bases and J lost 2, with 14 bases in between. Germline V gene sequence: CDR1 SGHVS, CDR2 FNYEAQ. CDR3 sequence reads: CASSRRGPPYEQYF. In DNA form, the CDR3 reads TGTGCCAGCAGTCGCAGGGGTCCCCCCTACGAGCAGTACTTC.

The CDR3 nucleotides are TGTGCCAGCAGCCTAAACGGACAGGGGTCCGACGAGCAGTACTTC. It translates to CASSLNGQGSDEQYF. This rearrangement joins TRBV4-2 to TRBJ2-7; TRBD1 matches 9 bases. V dropped 4 bases and J dropped 5; count of bases not matched to a gene: 9. Per the germline V gene, CDR1 is LGHNA and CDR2 is YNFKEQ. This CDR3 has 15 amino acids.

The chain joins TRBV11-2 to TRBJ2-3; 11 nucleotides line up with TRBD2. Per germline, CDR1 SGHAT and CDR2 FQNNGV. The CDR3 is made up of 17 amino acids. With 1 base clipped from V and 9 bases from J, the junction kept 12 bases outside the gene matches. CDR3 coding DNA: TGTGCCAGCAGCTTAGGGACTAGCGGGCTGAAAGTCGGGACGCAGTATTTT. Protein product: CASSLGTSGLKVGTQYF.

This clone was seen once. The gene calls are TRBV27 and TRBJ2-5; possible D gene TRBD2, 5 bases. This CDR3 comprises 14 residues. Germline CDR1 MNHEY, CDR2 SMNVEV (reference sequence). Deletions cut 6 bases from V and 0 bases from J, with 11 bases between. The CDR3 coding sequence is TGTGCCAGCAGAGACGGGAAGTACCAAGAGACCCAGTACTTC. Its protein product is CASRDGKYQETQYF.

Of note for this clone: This sample also contains other DNA sequences that code for the same CDR3. This sequence joins TRBV4-1 and TRBJ1-3; 7 nucleotides line up with TRBD1. The CDR3 loop spans 15 amino acids. Germline CDR1 and CDR2: MGHRA and YSYEKL. The ends lost 2 bases at V and 1 base at J; junction bases unmatched: 2. Here the CDR3 DNA reads TGCGCCAGCAGCCAATTACAGGGGTCTGGAAACACCATATATTTT. It translates to CASSQLQGSGNTIYF.

V gene TRBV15 combines with J gene TRBJ1-5, with D tentatively TRBD1 (6 bases). The length of the CDR3 is 14 residues. Germline V CDR1 and CDR2: LNHNV, YYDKDF (reference sequence). V lost 3 bases to trimming and J lost 7 bases, with 13 bases between them. The CDR3 DNA reads TGTGCCACCAGCAGCACAGGGTTATTCCAGCCCCAGCATTTT. This gives the protein CATSSTGLFQPQHF. The full variable domain, completed using reference TRBV15 and TRBJ1-5, is DAMVIQNPRYQVTQFGKPVTLSCSQTLNHNVMYWYQQKSSQAPKLLFHYYDKDFNNEADTPDNFQSRRPNTSFCFLDIRSPGLGDTAMYLCATSSTGLFQPQHFGDGTRLSIL.

The chain has TRBV5-1 and TRBJ2-7, with D perhaps TRBD1 (6 bases). Germline values: CDR1 SGHRS, CDR2 YFSETQ. The CDR3 is 13 amino acids. Between the trimmed V and J ends, which lost 8 bases and 6 bases, there was a span of 18 bases. The CDR3 DNA reads TGCGCCAGTAGCCCGGGACACACGGGCGAGCAGTACTTC. Protein: CASSPGHTGEQYF.

CDR3 amino acids: CASSFGQESYEQYF. DNA for the CDR3: TGTGCCAGCTCTTTTGGACAGGAGAGCTACGAGCAGTACTTC. J is TRBJ2-7 and V is TRBV6-1; 7 nucleotides agree with TRBD1. The CDR3 has 14 amino acids. The junction had 10 bases not matched to a gene; V was cut back by 8 bases and J by 3 bases. Germline loops: CDR1 MNHNS, CDR2 SASEGT.

This chain links TRBV7-2 with TRBJ1-1; 9 positions agree with TRBD1. The CDR3 is made up of 15 amino acids. Germline V gene sequence: CDR1 SGHTA, CDR2 FQGNSA. The trim removed 4 bases at V and 1 base at J, leaving 4 bases unmatched. The CDR3 DNA reads as TGTGCCAGCAGCTCGCGGGACAGGGCGAACACTGAAGCTTTCTTT. It codes for CASSSRDRANTEAFF.

With respect to this clone: Other DNA variants within this sample encode the same CDR3. The chain carries TRBV27 and TRBJ2-7, with unresolved D. The CDR3 sequence is 13 residues long. Germline values: CDR1 MNHEY, CDR2 SMNVEV (reference sequence). V was trimmed by 2 bases and J by 7 bases, leaving 12 bases between them. The CDR3 spells CASSLVRSREQYF. CDR3 sequence (DNA): TGTGCCAGCAGTTTAGTCAGATCGAGAGAGCAGTACTTC.